This T cell receptor (beta chain) was sequenced during a study of T cells after yellow fever vaccination. Study-level findings and limits: Subsequent booster samples again held most clones from primary vaccination (around 96% CD4, 85% to 90% CD8). A faster peak, day 5 versus 15, was reached by the weaker secondary response.

As to this clonotype: Antigen specificity is unknown.

In germline, CDR1 is SGHAT, CDR2 FQNNGV. The CDR3 length is 15 residues. The ends were cut back, 4 bases at V and 1 base at J, with 13 bases in the middle. TCRdb re-called the 5' RACE reads with MiXCR, one entry per CDR3 protein. The sample shows about 340,000 distinct CDR3 sequences, approximately 12% of them seen only once. This sequence originates from a man aged 18 to 29 who received the YFV17D yellow fever vaccine. This rearrangement joins TRBV11-2 to TRBJ1-1; no clear D. The material sequenced was CD4+ T cells sorted from PBMCs, taken 15 days after the yellow fever booster vaccination. CDR3 DNA sequence: TGTGCCAGCAGCTCGGGCCCAGACCCGAACACTGAAGCTTTCTTT. This gives the protein CASSSGPDPNTEAFF.